These T cell receptor beta chains were read from a single sample in a study of cytomegalovirus exposure and HLA in healthy donors. Profiling relied on immunoSEQ multiplex PCR, and the TCRdb table lists in-frame clones only, not all of them. The data show tens of thousands of clones, around 66% seen once. The sequenced sample consisted of PBMCs. Receptor source: a man between 60 and 70 years old in good health and CMV-seropositive. Both conserved end residues are part of each CDR3. The order of the fields is V gene, J gene, CDR3 protein.

v_gene: TRBV11-3; j_gene: TRBJ2-3; CDR3aa: CASSLGGLDADTQYF
v_gene: TRBV27; j_gene: TRBJ2-7; CDR3aa: CASRELADLDEQYF
v_gene: TRBV2; j_gene: -; CDR3aa: CASSGLGQGANEQYF
v_gene: TRBV25-1; j_gene: TRBJ2-2; CDR3aa: CASSAFSVGQGYTGELFF
v_gene: TRBV7-9; j_gene: TRBJ1-1; CDR3aa: CASSSSRTGLHTEAFF
v_gene: TRBV4-3; j_gene: TRBJ2-5; CDR3aa: CASSQEGSGAPLETQYF
v_gene: TRBV27; j_gene: TRBJ2-3; CDR3aa: CASSMDTPSDTQYF
v_gene: TRBV2; j_gene: TRBJ2-7; CDR3aa: CASRETSGDPYEQYF
v_gene: TRBV4-1; j_gene: TRBJ2-7; CDR3aa: CASSQGAGLDEQYF
v_gene: TRBV30; j_gene: TRBJ2-3; CDR3aa: CAWTSGNTDTQYF
v_gene: TRBV6-5; j_gene: TRBJ1-5; CDR3aa: CASSAGGPRQPQHF
v_gene: TRBV7-9; j_gene: TRBJ1-6; CDR3aa: CASSLGQGQSPLHF
v_gene: TRBV6-1; j_gene: TRBJ1-5; CDR3aa: CASSEVSNQPQHF
v_gene: TRBV2; j_gene: TRBJ1-5; CDR3aa: CASSPGVNQPQHF
v_gene: TRBV18; j_gene: TRBJ1-4; CDR3aa: CASLSGANEKLFF
v_gene: TRBV10-2; j_gene: TRBJ2-3; CDR3aa: CASSIRDLTDTQYF
v_gene: TRBV7-9; j_gene: -; CDR3aa: CASSRNSGAGGREQYF
v_gene: TRBV6-6; j_gene: TRBJ1-2; CDR3aa: CASSYEGAGAMGGYTF
v_gene: TRBV7-2; j_gene: TRBJ1-3; CDR3aa: CASSQWGSTLSGNTIYF
v_gene: TRBV28; j_gene: TRBJ1-3; CDR3aa: CASSIDRSSGNTIYF
v_gene: TRBV30; j_gene: TRBJ1-4; CDR3aa: CAWSVGGGNEKLFF
v_gene: TRBV6-1; j_gene: TRBJ1-5; CDR3aa: CASSDYPGTGDQPQHF
v_gene: TRBV28; j_gene: TRBJ1-3; CDR3aa: CASRVQGAGNTIYF
v_gene: TRBV10-1; j_gene: TRBJ2-6; CDR3aa: CASSDGSGANVLTF
v_gene: TRBV19; j_gene: TRBJ1-1; CDR3aa: CASSIVSRAAEAFF
v_gene: TRBV30; j_gene: TRBJ2-1; CDR3aa: CAWSTTSVNNEQFF
v_gene: TRBV18; j_gene: TRBJ2-2; CDR3aa: CASSTGDGELFF
v_gene: TRBV6-5; j_gene: TRBJ2-2; CDR3aa: CASSSTGGAGGGELFF